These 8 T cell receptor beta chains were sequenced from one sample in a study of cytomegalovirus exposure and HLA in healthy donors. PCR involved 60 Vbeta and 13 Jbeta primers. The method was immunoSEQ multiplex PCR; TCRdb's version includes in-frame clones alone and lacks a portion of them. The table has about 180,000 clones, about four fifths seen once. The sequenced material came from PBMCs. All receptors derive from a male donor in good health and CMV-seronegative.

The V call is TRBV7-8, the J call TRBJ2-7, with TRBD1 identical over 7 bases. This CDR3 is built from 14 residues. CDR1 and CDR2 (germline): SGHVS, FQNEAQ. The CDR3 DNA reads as TGTGGAGAAGGGGGCCTCCCTCCTACCTACGAGCAGTACTTC. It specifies CGEGGLPPTYEQYF. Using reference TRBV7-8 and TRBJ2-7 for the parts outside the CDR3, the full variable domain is GAGVSQSPRYKVAKRGQDVALRCDPISGHVSLFWYQQALGQGPEFLTYFQNEAQLDKSGLPSDRFFAERPEGSVSTLKIQRTQQEDSAVYLCGEGGLPPTYEQYFGPGTRLTVT.

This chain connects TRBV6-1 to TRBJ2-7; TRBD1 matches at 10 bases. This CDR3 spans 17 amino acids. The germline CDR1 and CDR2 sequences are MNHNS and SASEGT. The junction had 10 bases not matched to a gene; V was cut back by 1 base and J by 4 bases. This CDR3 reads CASSEEPPGTGEYEQYF. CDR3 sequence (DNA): TGTGCCAGCAGTGAAGAACCCCCCGGGACAGGGGAATACGAGCAGTACTTC.

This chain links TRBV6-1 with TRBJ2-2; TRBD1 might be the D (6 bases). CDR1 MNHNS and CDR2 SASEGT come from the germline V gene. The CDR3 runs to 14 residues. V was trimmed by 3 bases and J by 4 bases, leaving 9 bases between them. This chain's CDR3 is CASSDTGLTGELFF. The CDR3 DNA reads TGTGCCAGCAGTGATACAGGGCTCACCGGGGAGCTGTTTTTT.

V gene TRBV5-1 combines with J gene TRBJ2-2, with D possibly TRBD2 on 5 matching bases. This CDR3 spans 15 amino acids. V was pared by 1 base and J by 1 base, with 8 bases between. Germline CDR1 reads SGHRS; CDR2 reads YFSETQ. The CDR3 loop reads CASSLLGVNTGELFF. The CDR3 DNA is TGCGCCAGCAGCTTGCTCGGGGTGAACACCGGGGAGCTGTTTTTT.

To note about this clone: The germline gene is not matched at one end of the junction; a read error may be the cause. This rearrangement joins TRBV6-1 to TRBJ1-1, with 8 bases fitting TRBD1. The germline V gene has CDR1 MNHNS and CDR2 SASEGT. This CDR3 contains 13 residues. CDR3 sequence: CASTEGARGQAFF. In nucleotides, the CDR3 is TGTGCCAGCACTGAAGGGGCCAGGGGGCAGGCTTTCTTT.

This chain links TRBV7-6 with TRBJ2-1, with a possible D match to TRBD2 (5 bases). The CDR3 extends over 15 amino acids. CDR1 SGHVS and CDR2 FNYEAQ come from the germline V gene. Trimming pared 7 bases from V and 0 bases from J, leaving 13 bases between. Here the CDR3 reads CASTRTPSSYNEQFF. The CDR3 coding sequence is TGTGCCAGCACCCGGACTCCCAGCTCCTACAATGAGCAGTTCTTC.

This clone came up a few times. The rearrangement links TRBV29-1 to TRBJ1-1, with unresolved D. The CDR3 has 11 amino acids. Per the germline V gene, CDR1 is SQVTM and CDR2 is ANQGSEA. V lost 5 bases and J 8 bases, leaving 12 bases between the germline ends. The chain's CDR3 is CSVRAPGEAFF. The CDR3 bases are TGCAGCGTTCGAGCACCCGGGGAAGCTTTCTTT.

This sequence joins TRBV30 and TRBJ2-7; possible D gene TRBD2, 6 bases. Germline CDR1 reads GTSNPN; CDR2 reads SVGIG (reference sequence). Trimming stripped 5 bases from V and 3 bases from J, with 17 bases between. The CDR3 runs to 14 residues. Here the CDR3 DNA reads TGTGCCTGGGGCGGAACGGGAGCTTACTACGAGCAGTACTTC. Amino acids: CAWGGTGAYYEQYF.